The 18 T cell receptor beta chains in this list originate from one sample, sequenced in a study of blood T cell repertoires in COVID-19. Method: immunoSEQ multiplex PCR; TCRdb's copy keeps in-frame clones and lacks some. The sample carries 35,000 or so clones, 80% recorded once. Specimen: peripheral blood. Receptors were obtained from a woman in her 70s with acute or convalescent COVID-19.

The chain recombines TRBV19 with TRBJ1-1, with TRBD1 matching 8 bases. Unmatched junction bases numbered 14, after V lost 6 bases and J lost 5 bases. Germline CDR1 reads LNHDA; CDR2 reads SQIVND (reference sequence). The CDR3 has 16 amino acids. The CDR3 protein is CASRKSGGQILTEAFF. The CDR3 DNA sequence: TGTGCCAGTAGAAAATCAGGGGGCCAGATATTAACTGAAGCTTTCTTT.

This chain links TRBV5-1 with TRBJ2-5; D gene unclear. The germline gives CDR1 SGHRS, CDR2 YFSETQ. The germline V and J ends were trimmed by 1 base and 5 bases, with 6 bases remaining between them. This CDR3 comprises 12 residues. CDR3 sequence reads: CASSLYRETQYF. The CDR3 nucleotides are TGCGCCAGCAGCTTGTACCGGGAGACCCAGTACTTC. Supplemented by reference TRBV5-1 and TRBJ2-5, the full variable domain reads KAGVTQTPRYLIKTRGQQVTLSCSPISGHRSVSWYQQTPGQGLQFLFEYFSETQRNKGNFPGRFSGRQFSNSRSEMNVSTLELGDSALYLCASSLYRETQYFGPGTRLLVL.

This rearrangement joins TRBV20-1 to TRBJ2-7; D is uncertain. The CDR3 contains 10 residues. Germline V CDR1 and CDR2: DFQATT, SNEGSKA (reference sequence). Between the trimmed V and J ends, which lost 3 bases and 2 bases, there was a span of 2 bases. CDR3 residues: CSASAYEQYF. Written as DNA, the CDR3 is TGCAGTGCTAGCGCCTACGAGCAGTACTTC.

This sequence joins TRBV28 and TRBJ2-5; D is uncertain. This CDR3 is built from 14 residues. The germline V gene encodes CDR1 MDHEN and CDR2 SYDVKM. V was trimmed by 1 base and J by 1 base, leaving 7 bases between them. As DNA, the CDR3 is TGTGCCAGCAGTTTATCGGCGGCCCAAGAGACCCAGTACTTC. Residues: CASSLSAAQETQYF.

The V call is TRBV5-4, the J call TRBJ2-3; the match to TRBD2 covers 15 bases. The CDR3 runs to 18 residues. The V gene's germline CDR1 is SGHNT and CDR2 YYREEE (reference sequence). With 2 bases clipped from V and 0 bases from J, the junction kept 4 bases outside the gene matches. The CDR3 sequence is CASSLRTSGRASTDTQYF. The CDR3 DNA reads TGTGCCAGCAGCTTACGGACTAGCGGGAGGGCTAGCACAGATACGCAGTATTTT.

V is TRBV7-6 and J is TRBJ2-1, with D perhaps matching TRBD1 (5 bases). V was cut by 5 bases and J by 9 bases, with 20 bases left in between. The CDR3 consists of 15 residues. Germline CDR1 and CDR2: SGHVS and FNYEAQ. CDR3 DNA sequence: TGTGCCAGCAGCCAAAGCTTAGGGGCGAGGAGTGAGCAGTTCTTC. Its translation: CASSQSLGARSEQFF.

This clone showed up just once. This chain connects TRBV6-4 to TRBJ1-1; D gene ambiguous. The CDR3 length is 13 residues. The ends were cut back, 4 bases at V and 4 bases at J, with 10 bases in the middle. Germline V gene lookup returns CDR1 MRHNA and CDR2 SNTAGT. The CDR3 here is CASSASGFTEAFF. The CDR3 DNA sequence: TGTGCCAGCAGTGCATCCGGGTTCACTGAAGCTTTCTTT.

The chain links TRBV11-2 to TRBJ2-1; 12 bases match TRBD2. This CDR3 has 15 amino acids. Trimming took 4 bases from V and 10 from J; bases not matched to a gene: 8. The germline V gene has CDR1 SGHAT and CDR2 FQNNGV. CDR3 region: CASSSTGLAGGEQFF. The CDR3 coding sequence is TGTGCCAGCAGCTCAACGGGACTAGCGGGTGGGGAGCAGTTCTTC.

The chain employs TRBV18 and TRBJ2-7, with 11 bases fitting TRBD2. Germline CDR1 is KGHSH and CDR2 is LQKENI. The CDR3 loop spans 16 amino acids. V lost 5 bases and J lost 4; bases outside the gene matches: 10. The CDR3 bases are TGTGCCAGCTCAACTGATAGCGGGAGGGCAATATACGAGCAGTACTTC. Encoded protein: CASSTDSGRAIYEQYF.

V and J are TRBV12-3 or TRBV12-4 and TRBJ1-2; D perhaps matches TRBD1 (6 bases). V was shortened by 4 bases and J by 8 bases, with 8 bases between the two germline ends. The CDR3 contains 11 residues. For the CDR3, the DNA is TGTGCCAGCAGTTCAGGGGAAGGCTACACCTTC. It encodes CASSSGEGYTF.

This clone came up a few times. The rearrangement joins TRBV11-2 to TRBJ1-2; 10 bases fit TRBD1. V trimming: 3 bases; J trimming: 7 bases; junction bases outside the gene matches: 2. Germline CDR1 reads SGHAT; CDR2 reads FQNNGV. This CDR3 is built from 13 residues. The CDR3 DNA reads as TGTGCCAGCAGCTTGGGACAGGGGTTTGGCTACACCTTC. It translates to CASSLGQGFGYTF.

The chain is built from TRBV6-2 or TRBV6-3 and TRBJ2-5; D might be TRBD1 (5 bases). This CDR3 spans 13 amino acids. Trimming cost V 5 bases and J 5 bases, with 12 bases left between them. The germline CDR1 and CDR2 sequences are MNHEY and SVGEGT. The CDR3 DNA follows: TGTGCCAGCAGTCCCCAGGGATGGGAGACCCAGTACTTC. Amino acid sequence: CASSPQGWETQYF.

The gene calls are TRBV6-5 and TRBJ1-1; D call uncertain. Trimming pared 10 bases from V and 6 bases from J, leaving 18 bases between. Germline V gene data show CDR1 as MNHEY and CDR2 as SVGAGI. The CDR3 is 13 amino acids. CDR3 in amino acids: CAITRALDAEAFF. CDR3 DNA: TGTGCCATCACTAGGGCCCTAGATGCTGAAGCTTTCTTT.

This sequence joins TRBV2 and TRBJ2-6; 7 positions agree with TRBD2. Germline values: CDR1 SNHLY, CDR2 FYNNEI. The V segment lost 7 bases and the J segment 2 bases; nucleotides outside the gene matches: 5. The CDR3 extends over 15 amino acids. CDR3 DNA: TGTGCCAGCACCGAAGGGAGGGCTGGGGCCAACGTCCTGACTTTC. This sequence encodes CASTEGRAGANVLTF.

The chain has TRBV29-1 and TRBJ2-3; D gene ambiguous. Trimming left V 2 bases short and J 1 base short, with 16 bases between. The CDR3 is 16 residues long. The germline gives CDR1 SQVTM, CDR2 ANQGSEA. The CDR3: CSVEHRVGWGTDTQYF. DNA of the CDR3: TGCAGCGTTGAACATCGGGTGGGTTGGGGCACAGATACGCAGTATTTT.

The chain recombines TRBV5-1 with TRBJ1-6; 7 bases agree with TRBD1. V lost 5 bases to trimming and J lost 7 bases; unmatched junction nucleotides: 3. The CDR3 runs 13 residues. The germline gives CDR1 SGHRS, CDR2 YFSETQ. CDR3 nucleotide sequence: TGCGCCAGCAGGGGGACAGAGAATTCACCCCTCCACTTT. It translates to CASRGTENSPLHF.

The chain is built from TRBV5-1 and TRBJ2-1, with 11 bases that match TRBD2. CDR1 is SGHRS and CDR2 is YFSETQ in the germline V gene. This CDR3 has 16 amino acids. Losses at the gene ends were 0 bases for V and 7 bases for J; bases not matched to a gene: 6. The CDR3 nucleotides are TGCGCCAGCAGCTTGGCGGTAGCGGGGGGGCAAAATGAGCAGTTCTTC. It translates to CASSLAVAGGQNEQFF. Full variable domain (missing parts from reference TRBV5-1 and TRBJ2-1): KAGVTQTPRYLIKTRGQQVTLSCSPISGHRSVSWYQQTPGQGLQFLFEYFSETQRNKGNFPGRFSGRQFSNSRSEMNVSTLELGDSALYLCASSLAVAGGQNEQFFGPGTRLTVL.

The rearrangement uses TRBV10-1 and TRBJ2-2, with 9 bases lining up with TRBD2. The CDR3 runs 15 residues. V was pared by 5 bases and J by 3 bases, with 4 bases of the junction left unmatched. Germline V CDR1 and CDR2: WNHNN, SYGVQD (reference sequence). The CDR3: CASSSSGVYTGELFF. Written as DNA, the CDR3 is TGCGCCAGCAGTTCTAGCGGGGTTTACACCGGGGAGCTGTTTTTT.